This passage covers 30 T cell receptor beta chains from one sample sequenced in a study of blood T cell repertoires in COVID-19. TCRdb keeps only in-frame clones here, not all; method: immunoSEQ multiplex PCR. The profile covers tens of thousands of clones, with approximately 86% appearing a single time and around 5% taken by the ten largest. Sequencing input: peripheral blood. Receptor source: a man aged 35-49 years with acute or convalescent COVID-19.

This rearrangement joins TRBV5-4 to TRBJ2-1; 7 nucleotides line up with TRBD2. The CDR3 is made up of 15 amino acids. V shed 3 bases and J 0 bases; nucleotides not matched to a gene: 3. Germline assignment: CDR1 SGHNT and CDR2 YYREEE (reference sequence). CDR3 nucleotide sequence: TGTGCCAGCAGCTCAACTAGCGCCTCCTACAATGAGCAGTTCTTC. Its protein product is CASSSTSASYNEQFF.

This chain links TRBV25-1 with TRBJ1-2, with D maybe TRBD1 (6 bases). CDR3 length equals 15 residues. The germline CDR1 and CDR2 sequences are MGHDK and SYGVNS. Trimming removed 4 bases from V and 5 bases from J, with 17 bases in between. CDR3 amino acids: CASSGSQQGPYGYTF. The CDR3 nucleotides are TGTGCCAGCAGTGGGAGCCAACAGGGACCTTATGGCTACACCTTC.

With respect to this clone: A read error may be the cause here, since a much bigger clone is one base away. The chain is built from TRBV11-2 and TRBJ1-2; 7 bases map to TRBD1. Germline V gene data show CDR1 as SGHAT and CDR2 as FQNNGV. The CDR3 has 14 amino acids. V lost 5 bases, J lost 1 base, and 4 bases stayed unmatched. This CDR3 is CASSVGTVNYGYTF. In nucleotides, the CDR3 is TGTGCCAGCAGCGTGGGGACAGTTAACTATGGCTACACCTTC.

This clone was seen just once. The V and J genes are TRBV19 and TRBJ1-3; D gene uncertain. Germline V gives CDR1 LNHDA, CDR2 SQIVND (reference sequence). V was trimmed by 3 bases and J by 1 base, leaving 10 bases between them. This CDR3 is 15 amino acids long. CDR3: CASSIEGVSGNTIYF. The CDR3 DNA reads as TGTGCCAGTAGTATTGAGGGAGTGTCTGGAAACACCATATATTTT.

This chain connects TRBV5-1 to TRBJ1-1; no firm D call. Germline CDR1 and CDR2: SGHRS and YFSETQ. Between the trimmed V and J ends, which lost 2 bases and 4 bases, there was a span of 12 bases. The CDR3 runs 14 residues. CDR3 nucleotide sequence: TGCGCCAGCAGCTTAGCCCTACGGAGCACTGAAGCTTTCTTT. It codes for CASSLALRSTEAFF.

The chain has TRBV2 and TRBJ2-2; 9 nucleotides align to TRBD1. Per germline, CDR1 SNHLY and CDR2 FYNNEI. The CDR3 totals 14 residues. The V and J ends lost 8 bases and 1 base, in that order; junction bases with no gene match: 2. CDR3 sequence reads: CASGGQGNTGELFF. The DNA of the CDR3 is TGTGCCAGCGGGGGACAGGGGAACACCGGGGAGCTGTTTTTT.

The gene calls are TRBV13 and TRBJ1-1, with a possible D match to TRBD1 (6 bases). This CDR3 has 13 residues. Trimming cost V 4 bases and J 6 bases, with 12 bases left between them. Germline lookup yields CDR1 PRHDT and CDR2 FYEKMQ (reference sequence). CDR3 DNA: TGTGCCAGCAGCTCGACACAGGGCGCTGAAGCTTTCTTT. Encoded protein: CASSSTQGAEAFF.

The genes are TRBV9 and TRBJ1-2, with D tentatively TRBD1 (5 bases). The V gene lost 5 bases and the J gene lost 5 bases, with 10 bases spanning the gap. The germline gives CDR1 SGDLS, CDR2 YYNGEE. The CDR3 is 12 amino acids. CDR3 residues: CASRTDAYGYTF. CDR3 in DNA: TGTGCCAGCAGGACAGACGCTTATGGCTACACCTTC.

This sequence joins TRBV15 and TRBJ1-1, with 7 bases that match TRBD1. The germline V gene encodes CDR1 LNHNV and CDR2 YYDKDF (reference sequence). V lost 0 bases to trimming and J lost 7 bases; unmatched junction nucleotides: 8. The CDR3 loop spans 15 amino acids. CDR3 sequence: CATSREGRGDVEAFF. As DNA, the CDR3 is TGTGCCACCAGCAGAGAAGGCAGGGGGGATGTTGAAGCTTTCTTT.

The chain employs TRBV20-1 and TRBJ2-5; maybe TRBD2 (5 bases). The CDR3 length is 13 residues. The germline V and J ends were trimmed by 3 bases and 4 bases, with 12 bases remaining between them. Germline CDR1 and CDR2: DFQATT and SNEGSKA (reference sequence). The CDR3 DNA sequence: TGCAGTGCTAGTTCTAGTGGAGGAGAGACCCAGTACTTC. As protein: CSASSSGGETQYF.

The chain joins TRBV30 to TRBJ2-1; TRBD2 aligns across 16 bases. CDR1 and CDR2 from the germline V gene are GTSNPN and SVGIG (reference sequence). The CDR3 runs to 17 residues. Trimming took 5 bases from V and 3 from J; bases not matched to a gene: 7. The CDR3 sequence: CAWRGLAGGPLYNEQFF. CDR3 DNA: TGTGCCTGGCGGGGACTAGCGGGAGGGCCACTCTACAATGAGCAGTTCTTC.

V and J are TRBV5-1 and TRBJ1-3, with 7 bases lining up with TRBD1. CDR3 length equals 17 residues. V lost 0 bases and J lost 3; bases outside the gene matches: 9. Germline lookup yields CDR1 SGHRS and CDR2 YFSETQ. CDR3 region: CASSLGTVQGRGNTIYF. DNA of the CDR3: TGCGCCAGCAGCTTGGGAACCGTACAGGGGCGTGGAAACACCATATATTTT.

CDR3 amino acids: CASSVRGSPAGYTF. The CDR3 DNA reads TGTGCCAGCAGCGTCCGGGGTAGCCCTGCTGGCTACACCTTC. This chain connects TRBV9 to TRBJ1-2, with D unresolved. The CDR3 is 14 amino acids. Looked up from germline, CDR1 is SGDLS and CDR2 is YYNGEE. Trimming cost V 2 bases and J 7 bases, with 15 bases left between them. Based on the CDR3 plus reference TRBV9 and TRBJ1-2, the full variable domain is DSGVTQTPKHLITATGQRVTLRCSPRSGDLSVYWYQQSLDQGLQFLIQYYNGEERAKGNILERFSAQQFPDLHSELNLSSLELGDSALYFCASSVRGSPAGYTFGSGTRLTVV.

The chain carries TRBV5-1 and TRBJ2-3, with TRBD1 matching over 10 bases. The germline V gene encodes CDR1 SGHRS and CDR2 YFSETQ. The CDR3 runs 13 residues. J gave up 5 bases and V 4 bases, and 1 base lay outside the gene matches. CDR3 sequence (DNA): TGCGCCAGCAGCCGGGACAGGGGAGATACGCAGTATTTT. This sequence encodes CASSRDRGDTQYF.

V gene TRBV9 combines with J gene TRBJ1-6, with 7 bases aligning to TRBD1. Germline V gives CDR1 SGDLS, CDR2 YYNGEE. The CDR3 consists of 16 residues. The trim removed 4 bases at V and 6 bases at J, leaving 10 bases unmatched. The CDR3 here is CASSLTGTALNSPLHF. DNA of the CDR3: TGTGCCAGCAGCCTGACCGGGACAGCTCTTAATTCACCCCTCCACTTT.

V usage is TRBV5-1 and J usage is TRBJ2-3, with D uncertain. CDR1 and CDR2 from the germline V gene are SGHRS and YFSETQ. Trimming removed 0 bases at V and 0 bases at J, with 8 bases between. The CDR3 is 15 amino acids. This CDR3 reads CASSLVPGSTDTQYF. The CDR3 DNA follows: TGCGCCAGCAGCTTGGTTCCCGGGAGCACAGATACGCAGTATTTT.

CDR3: CASSLGGGNYGYTF. Written as DNA, the CDR3 is TGCGCCAGCAGCTTAGGAGGAGGTAACTATGGCTACACCTTC. The chain links TRBV5-1 to TRBJ1-2; D call uncertain. Trimming shortened V by 2 bases and J by 1 base, and 9 bases separated the two germline ends. The CDR3 sequence is 14 residues long. Germline lookup yields CDR1 SGHRS and CDR2 YFSETQ. The variable domain in full, with the rest retrieved from reference TRBV5-1 and TRBJ1-2, is KAGVTQTPRYLIKTRGQQVTLSCSPISGHRSVSWYQQTPGQGLQFLFEYFSETQRNKGNFPGRFSGRQFSNSRSEMNVSTLELGDSALYLCASSLGGGNYGYTFGSGTRLTVV.

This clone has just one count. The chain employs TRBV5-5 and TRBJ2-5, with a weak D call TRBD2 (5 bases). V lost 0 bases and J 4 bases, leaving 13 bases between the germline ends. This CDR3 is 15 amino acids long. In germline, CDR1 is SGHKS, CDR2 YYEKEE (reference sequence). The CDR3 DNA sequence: TGTGCCAGCAGCTTGGTTGTGGGAGTTCGAGAGACCCAGTACTTC. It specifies CASSLVVGVRETQYF.

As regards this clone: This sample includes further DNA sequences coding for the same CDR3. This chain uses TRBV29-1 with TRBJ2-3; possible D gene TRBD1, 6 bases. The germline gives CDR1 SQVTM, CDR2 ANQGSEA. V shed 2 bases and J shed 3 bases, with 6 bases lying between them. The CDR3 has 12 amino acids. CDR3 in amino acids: CSVERGTDTQYF. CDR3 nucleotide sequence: TGCAGCGTTGAAAGGGGGACAGATACGCAGTATTTT.

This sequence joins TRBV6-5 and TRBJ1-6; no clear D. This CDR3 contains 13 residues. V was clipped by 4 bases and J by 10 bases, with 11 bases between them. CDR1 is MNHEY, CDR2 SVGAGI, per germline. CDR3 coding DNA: TGTGCCAGCAGTTCCGCCGGGAGGTCACCCCTCCACTTT. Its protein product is CASSSAGRSPLHF.

CDR3 in DNA: TGTGCCTGGCAAGACAGGGGGGGGAGTGAAAAACTGTTTTTT. It encodes CAWQDRGGSEKLFF. The chain links TRBV30 to TRBJ1-4, with TRBD1 matching 9 bases. CDR3 length equals 14 residues. Germline CDR1 reads GTSNPN; CDR2 reads SVGIG (reference sequence). Trimming removed 5 bases from V and 7 bases from J; junction bases left unmatched: 8.

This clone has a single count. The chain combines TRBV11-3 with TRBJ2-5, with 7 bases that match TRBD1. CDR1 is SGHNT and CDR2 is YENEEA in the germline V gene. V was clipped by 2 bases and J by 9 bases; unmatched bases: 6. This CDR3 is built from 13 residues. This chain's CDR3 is CASSLTTGRSQYF. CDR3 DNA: TGTGCCAGCAGCTTAACGACAGGGCGGTCCCAGTACTTC. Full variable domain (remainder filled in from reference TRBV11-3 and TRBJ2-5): EAGVVQSPRYKIIEKKQPVAFWCNPISGHNTLYWYLQNLGQGPELLIRYENEEAVDDSQLPKDRFSAERLKGVDSTLKIQPAELGDSAVYLCASSLTTGRSQYFGPGTRLLVL.

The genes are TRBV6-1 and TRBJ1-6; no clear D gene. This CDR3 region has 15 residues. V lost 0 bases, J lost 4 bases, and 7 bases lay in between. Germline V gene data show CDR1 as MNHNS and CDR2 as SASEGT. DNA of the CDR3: TGTGCCAGCAGTGAAGCCGGGGATTATAATTCACCCCTCCACTTT. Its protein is CASSEAGDYNSPLHF.

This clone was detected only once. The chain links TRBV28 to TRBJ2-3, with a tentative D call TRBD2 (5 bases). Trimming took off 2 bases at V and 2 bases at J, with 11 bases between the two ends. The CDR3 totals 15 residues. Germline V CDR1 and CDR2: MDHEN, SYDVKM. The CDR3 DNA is TGTGCCAGCAGTTTACCCAGCGGACTCACAGATACGCAGTATTTT. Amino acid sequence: CASSLPSGLTDTQYF.

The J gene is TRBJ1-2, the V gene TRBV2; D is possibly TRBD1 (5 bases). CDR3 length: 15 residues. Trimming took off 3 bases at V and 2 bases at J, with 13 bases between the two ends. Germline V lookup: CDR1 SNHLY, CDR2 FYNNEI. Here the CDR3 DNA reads TGTGCCAGCAGTGAGATGGGACTGAGGAACTATGGCTACACCTTC. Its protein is CASSEMGLRNYGYTF.

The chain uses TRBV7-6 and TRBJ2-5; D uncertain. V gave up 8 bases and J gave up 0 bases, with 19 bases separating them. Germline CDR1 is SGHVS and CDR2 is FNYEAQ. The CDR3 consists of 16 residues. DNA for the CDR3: TGTGCCAGCGGATTGAGAGACAAGCTGAACCAAGAGACCCAGTACTTC. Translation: CASGLRDKLNQETQYF.

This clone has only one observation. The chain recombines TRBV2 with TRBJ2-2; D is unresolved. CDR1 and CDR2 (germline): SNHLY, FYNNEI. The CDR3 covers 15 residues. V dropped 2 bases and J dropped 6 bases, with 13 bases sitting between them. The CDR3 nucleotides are TGTGCCAGCAGTGAATGGGCATCTAAAGCCGGGGAGCTGTTTTTT. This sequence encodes CASSEWASKAGELFF.

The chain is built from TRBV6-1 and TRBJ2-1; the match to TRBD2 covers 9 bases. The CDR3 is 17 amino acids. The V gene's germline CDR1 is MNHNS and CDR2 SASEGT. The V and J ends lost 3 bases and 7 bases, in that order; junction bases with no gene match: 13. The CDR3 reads CASSEHILAGRVNEQFF. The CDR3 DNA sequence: TGTGCCAGCAGTGAGCACATTCTAGCGGGAAGGGTTAATGAGCAGTTCTTC.

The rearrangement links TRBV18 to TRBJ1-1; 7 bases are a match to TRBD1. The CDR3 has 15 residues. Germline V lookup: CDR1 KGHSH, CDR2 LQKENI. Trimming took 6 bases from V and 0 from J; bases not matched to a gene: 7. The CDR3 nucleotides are TGTGCCAGCTCGAATAGGGGGCTCATGAACACTGAAGCTTTCTTT. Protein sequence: CASSNRGLMNTEAFF.

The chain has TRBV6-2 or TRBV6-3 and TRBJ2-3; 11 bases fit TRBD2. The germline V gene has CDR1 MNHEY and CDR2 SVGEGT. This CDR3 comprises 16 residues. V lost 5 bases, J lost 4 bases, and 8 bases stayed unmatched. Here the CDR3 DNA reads TGTGCCAGCAGTGCAATTCTAGCGGGGGGCCCAGATACGCAGTATTTT. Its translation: CASSAILAGGPDTQYF.